The clone carrying this T cell receptor beta chain was counted at least ten times. The TCR beta CDR3 regions underwent amplification from RNA transcripts. First-round RT-PCR used HTBI primers; second-round multiplex PCR followed. From the multiplex PCR reads, TCRdb called clonotypes with MiXCR, one entry per CDR3 protein. The table records approximately 380,000 distinct CDR3 sequences, around a fifth of them present only once. If patients had other autoimmune diseases, uncontrolled infections, pregnancy or lactation, they were excluded. The record originates from a study of Graves' ophthalmopathy and Graves' hyperthyroidism. Source material: peripheral blood. The receptor's source is a woman aged 18 to 35 with stable Graves' hyperthyroidism.

DNA of the CDR3: TGTGCCAGTAGCAATGATGGAAGGACAGGAAAAGAGACCCAGTACTTC. Translated: CASSNDGRTGKETQYF. The chain is built from TRBV19 and TRBJ2-5, with TRBD1 identical over 7 bases. The V gene end was trimmed by 6 bases and the J gene end by 3 bases; junction bases not matched to a gene: 13. Germline V lookup: CDR1 LNHDA, CDR2 SQIVND (reference sequence). This CDR3 region has 16 residues.